This entry is about one T cell receptor (beta chain). The specificity of this receptor is unknown. Per-base quality was not reported, and no clone a single base away is much larger than it. After DNA extraction (Qiagen), TCRbeta V-D-J rearrangements underwent bias-controlled amplification and then high-throughput sequencing (immunoSEQ; Adaptive Biotech). Per the authors' processing: The immunoSEQ Analyzer platform was used to analyze productive sequences at the sequence level. Clonality was calculated as 1 minus Pielou's evenness, with values ranging from 0 (highly polyclonal) to 1 (monoclonal). How much repertoires overlapped between subsets was quantified with the Morisita index, which goes from 0 (no similarity) to 1 (complete similarity). TCRdb carries this immuneACCESS record with in-frame sequences only. Its versions omit some clonotypes, under half of them owing to an unresolved V gene in the studies checked, with the rest unexplained. D and trimming were read from the DNA, whereas the V and J calls and clone size are those reported in that table. Across this sample there are approximately 2,000 clones, with approximately 66% seen only once. The ten largest clones add up to 9% to 15% of the sample.

The CDR3 runs 15 amino acids, cysteine and phenylalanine included. Of all the DNA, just the CDR3 is kept, 45 bases in frame from base 1. Trimming takes 1 base from V and 0 bases from J, and the germline ends sit 7 bases apart. Per the germline V gene, MGHDK is the CDR1 and SYGVNS is the CDR2. The source of the sample is a study of IL-17A CD8 T cells in psoriatic arthritis synovium. For context, the study as a whole: The goal of the study was to characterize the phenotype, molecular profile and function of synovial IL-17A+CD8+ T cells in the pathogenesis of psoriatic arthritis. Study-wide findings and limitations: TCR sequencing covered only three patients, which the authors acknowledged as a limited sample size. In psoriatic arthritis, TCRbeta sequencing revealed that synovial Tc17 cells were polyclonal (median clonality approximately 0.08). Cells came from synovial fluid rather than synovial tissue, since no psoriatic arthritis synovial tissue samples were available. Although some individual clones took up over 5% of the repertoire, most synovial CD8+ subsets stayed polyclonal. In two patients, many Tc17 clones were found to be shared with the synovial Tc1 population, resulting in Morisita overlap indices above 0.9.

CD3+ T cells, isolated magnetically, got 1.5 hours of stimulation with PMA and ionomycin and were then labeled using IL-17A and IFNgamma cytokine secretion assays. Synovial fluid effusions were drawn from actively inflamed joints of patients with psoriatic arthritis. For each patient, synovial fluid served as the source from which three memory CD8+ T cell populations were isolated by sorting: Tc1 cells (IL-17A-IFNgamma+), Tc17 cells (IL-17A+) and the bulk memory fraction, allowing their TCR repertoires to be compared. Psoriatic arthritis patients met the Classification of Psoriatic Arthritis Study Group (CASPAR) criteria. Cytokine-secreting cells were counterstained with a viability dye and with anti-CD3, CD8, CD14 and CD4 antibodies and were sorted on a BD FACSAria. A few patients with psoriatic arthritis provided sorted synovial fluid CD8+ T cell subsets that underwent TCRbeta sequencing. Before use, synovial fluid mononuclear cells were separated with Lymphoprep and cryopreserved in liquid nitrogen. The medium used for cryopreservation had 50% fetal calf serum and roughly 10% dimethyl sulfoxide.

Sequences were obtained from IL-17A+ (IFN-gamma+/-) memory CD8+ T cells from synovial fluid. This sample's cell subset or site label indicates: IL-17A+IFNgamma+/- memory CD8+ (Tc17) cells. Recombination linked TRBV25-1 to TRBJ2-1; 6 matching bases give a weak D call of TRBD1. This sequence was found in a human donor with psoriatic arthritis. The CDR3 corresponds to CASSEWDNSYNEQFF. The DNA sequence follows: TGTGCCAGCAGTGAATGGGACAACTCCTACAATGAGCAGTTCTTC.